The 13 T cell receptor beta chains below were found in one sample sequenced in a study of PD-1 blockade in mismatch repair-deficient tumors. TCRdb's copy holds only in-frame clones and misses some; the assay was immunoSEQ multiplex PCR. Counted here are around 120,000 clones, roughly 90% occurring once; the ten biggest clones make up 12%. The sample in question was peripheral blood, obtained 72 weeks after starting pembrolizumab. The receptors were sampled from an adult with mismatch repair-deficient cancer.

The chain employs TRBV4-1 and TRBJ2-1; 13 bases map to TRBD2. Germline lookup yields CDR1 MGHRA and CDR2 YSYEKL. The length of the CDR3 is 15 residues. V trimming: 4 bases; J trimming: 6 bases; junction bases outside the gene matches: 3. CDR3 DNA sequence: TGCGCCAGCAGCCTATGGACTAGCGGGGGCAATGAGCAGTTCTTC. It translates to CASSLWTSGGNEQFF.

V usage is TRBV7-2 and J usage is TRBJ1-3, with a possible D match to TRBD1 (6 bases). Germline values: CDR1 SGHTA, CDR2 FQGNSA. CDR3 size: 17 residues. Trimming stripped 3 bases from V and 1 base from J, with 16 bases between. The CDR3 protein is CASSLGTGYTSGNTIYF. CDR3 nucleotides: TGTGCCAGCAGCTTGGGTACAGGGTACACTTCTGGAAACACCATATATTTT.

There are a few counts of this clone. The gene calls are TRBV2 and TRBJ2-4, with a weak D call TRBD2 (5 bases). This CDR3 is 17 amino acids long. The ends were cut back, 4 bases at V and 0 bases at J, with 16 bases in the middle. Germline V lookup: CDR1 SNHLY, CDR2 FYNNEI. CDR3 sequence reads: CASSVPEEFLAKNIQYF. The CDR3 bases are TGTGCCAGCAGTGTACCGGAGGAGTTCCTAGCCAAAAACATTCAGTACTTC.

This chain links TRBV5-6 with TRBJ1-2, with D possibly being TRBD1 (6 bases). Trimming left V 4 bases short and J 5 bases short, with 12 bases between. The length of the CDR3 is 13 residues. In germline, CDR1 is SGHDT, CDR2 YYEEEE. CDR3 sequence reads: CASSAGTTYGYTF. Written as DNA, the CDR3 is TGTGCCAGCAGCGCCGGGACAACATATGGCTACACCTTC.

The table lists this clone with a few counts. J is TRBJ2-7 and V is TRBV7-2; TRBD2 might be the D (6 bases). The V and J ends lost 0 bases and 6 bases respectively, with 6 bases between them. This CDR3 has 12 residues. Germline V gives CDR1 SGHTA, CDR2 FQGNSA. The CDR3 coding sequence is TGTGCCAGCAGCTTAGCGGGAGGCGAGCAGTACTTC. Translated: CASSLAGGEQYF.

The chain joins TRBV6-5 to TRBJ2-7; a weak D match, TRBD1 (5 bases). Per the germline V gene, CDR1 is MNHEY and CDR2 is SVGAGI. This CDR3 has 13 residues. V gave up 2 bases and J gave up 7 bases, with 12 bases separating them. The CDR3 DNA reads as TGTGCCAGCAGTTACACCAGGGTAGGGGAGCAGTACTTC. Translation gives CASSYTRVGEQYF.

This clone appeared a single time. The chain has TRBV4-3 and TRBJ2-4; tentatively, D is TRBD2 (6 bases). The CDR3 runs to 17 residues. CDR1 is LGHNA, CDR2 YSLEER, per germline. V was shortened by 0 bases and J by 2 bases, with 14 bases between the two germline ends. The CDR3 sequence: CASSQDGTYGSKNIQYF. In DNA, the CDR3 is TGCGCCAGCAGCCAAGATGGGACTTATGGTTCCAAAAACATTCAGTACTTC.

The DNA of the CDR3 is TGTGCCTGGATCCCGGGACAGGGGCCCCGGGAAGGGCAGTATTTT. Its translation: CAWIPGQGPREGQYF. The chain uses TRBV30 and TRBJ2-3, with 10 bases fitting TRBD1. Germline CDR1 and CDR2: GTSNPN and SVGIG (reference sequence). The CDR3 has 15 residues. J lost 11 bases, V lost 4 bases, and 15 bases had no gene match.

V usage is TRBV11-2 and J usage is TRBJ2-2; 8 nucleotides match TRBD1. Germline CDR1 reads SGHAT; CDR2 reads FQNNGV. CDR3 length: 17 amino acids. Trimming cost V 5 bases and J 0 bases; bases outside gene matches: 8. The CDR3 nucleotides read TGTGCCAGCAGCCAGGAGGACAGGGTGGCGAACACCGGGGAGCTGTTTTTT. Translation: CASSQEDRVANTGELFF.

This clone was seen just once. This chain joins TRBV6-5 and TRBJ2-3, with a possible D match to TRBD1 (5 bases). The CDR3 length is 13 residues. V was trimmed by 2 bases and J by 6 bases, leaving 9 bases between them. CDR1 is MNHEY and CDR2 is SVGAGI in the germline V gene. CDR3 bases: TGTGCCAGCAGTTACACAGGTTTGGATACGCAGTATTTT. Translating gives CASSYTGLDTQYF.

The chain joins TRBV2 to TRBJ1-4, with TRBD1 identical over 9 bases. V shed 4 bases, J shed 3 bases, and the junction held 15 bases outside the gene matches. In germline, CDR1 is SNHLY, CDR2 FYNNEI. This CDR3 region has 19 residues. CDR3 nucleotide sequence: TGTGCCAGCAGTGTTCCCCGACAGGGGGGATCCCCGTCTAATGAAAAACTGTTTTTT. Translating gives CASSVPRQGGSPSNEKLFF.

The V call is TRBV4-3, the J call TRBJ2-3; D may correspond to TRBD1 or TRBD2 (5 bases each). Germline V CDR1 and CDR2: LGHNA, YSLEER. The CDR3 has 18 amino acids. The V and J ends lost 4 bases and 1 base respectively, with 21 bases between them. The CDR3 DNA is TGCGCCAGCAGCCCCCGATGCGTTACCCGGGGACGCACAGATACGCAGTATTTT. Residues: CASSPRCVTRGRTDTQYF.

The chain recombines TRBV10-1 with TRBJ1-2; D is unresolved. Germline V gene data show CDR1 as WNHNN and CDR2 as SYGVQD (reference sequence). V was pared by 5 bases and J by 5 bases, with 9 bases between. CDR3 size: 12 residues. CDR3 amino acids: CASSKAGYGYTF. The CDR3 region has the DNA TGCGCCAGCAGTAAGGCGGGTTATGGCTACACCTTC.